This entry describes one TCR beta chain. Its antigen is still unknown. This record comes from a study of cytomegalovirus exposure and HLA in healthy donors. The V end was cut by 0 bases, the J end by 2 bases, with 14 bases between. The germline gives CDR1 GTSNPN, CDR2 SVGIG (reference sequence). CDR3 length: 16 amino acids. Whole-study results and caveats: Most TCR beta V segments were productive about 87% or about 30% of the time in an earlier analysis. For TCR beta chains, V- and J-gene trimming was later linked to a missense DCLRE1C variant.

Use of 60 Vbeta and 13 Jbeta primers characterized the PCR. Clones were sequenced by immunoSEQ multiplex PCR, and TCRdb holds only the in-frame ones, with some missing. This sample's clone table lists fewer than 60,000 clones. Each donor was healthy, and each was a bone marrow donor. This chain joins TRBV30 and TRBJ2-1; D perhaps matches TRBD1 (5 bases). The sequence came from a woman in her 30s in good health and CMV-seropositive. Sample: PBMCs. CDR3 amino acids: CAWSVLAGKAYNEQFF. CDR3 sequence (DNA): TGTGCCTGGAGTGTACTCGCAGGGAAGGCCTACAATGAGCAGTTCTTC.